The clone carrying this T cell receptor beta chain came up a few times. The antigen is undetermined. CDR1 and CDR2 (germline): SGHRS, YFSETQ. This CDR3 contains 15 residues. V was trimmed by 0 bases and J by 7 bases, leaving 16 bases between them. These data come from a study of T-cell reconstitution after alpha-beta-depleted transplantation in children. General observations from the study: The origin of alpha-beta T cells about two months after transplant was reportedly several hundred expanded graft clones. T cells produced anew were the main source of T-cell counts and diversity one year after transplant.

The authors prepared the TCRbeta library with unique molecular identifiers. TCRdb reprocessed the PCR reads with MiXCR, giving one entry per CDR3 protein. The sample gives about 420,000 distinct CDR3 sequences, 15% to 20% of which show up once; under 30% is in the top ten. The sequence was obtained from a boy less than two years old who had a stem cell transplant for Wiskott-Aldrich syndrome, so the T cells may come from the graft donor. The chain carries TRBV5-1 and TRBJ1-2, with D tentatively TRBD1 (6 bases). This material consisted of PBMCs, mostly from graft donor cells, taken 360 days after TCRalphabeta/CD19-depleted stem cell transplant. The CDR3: CASSLDWGREIGYTF. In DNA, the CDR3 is TGCGCCAGCAGCTTGGATTGGGGGCGCGAAATTGGCTACACCTTC.